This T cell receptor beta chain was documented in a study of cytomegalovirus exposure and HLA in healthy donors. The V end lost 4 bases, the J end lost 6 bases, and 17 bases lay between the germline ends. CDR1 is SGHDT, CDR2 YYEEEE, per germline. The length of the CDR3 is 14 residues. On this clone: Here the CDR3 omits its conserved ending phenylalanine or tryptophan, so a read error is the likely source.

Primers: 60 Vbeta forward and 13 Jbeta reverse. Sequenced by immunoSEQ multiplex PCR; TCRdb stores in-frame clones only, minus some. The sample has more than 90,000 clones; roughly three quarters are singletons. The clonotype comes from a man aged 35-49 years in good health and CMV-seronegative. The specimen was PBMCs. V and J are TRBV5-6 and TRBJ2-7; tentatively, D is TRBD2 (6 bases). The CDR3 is CASSHAMGGGEQYL. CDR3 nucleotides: TGTGCCAGCAGCCACGCCATGGGGGGAGGCGAGCAGTACCTC.